Reported below is one TCR beta chain. In the original workflow: The authors estimated nucleated cell counts from reference gene primer amplification. Assay used: immunoSEQ multiplex PCR; TCRdb lists only in-frame clones, some missing. V and J calls plus clone size are reproduced from that table; the DNA served to infer D and trimming. This table has about 60,000 clones, over 75% appearing once. The sample belongs to a study of blood T cell repertoires in COVID-19. About the research overall: Material from acute and convalescent COVID-19 was sourced from the United States, Italy and Spain. Sources were T cells, B-cell-depleted T cells, or PBMCs; the material itself was cDNA or gDNA.

Germline values: CDR1 MGHDK, CDR2 SYGVNS. Between the trimmed V and J ends, which lost 2 bases and 2 bases, there was a span of 13 bases. CDR3 length equals 16 residues. The clonotype was recovered from a man aged 70 or older with acute or convalescent COVID-19. The sample taken for sequencing was peripheral blood. The genes are TRBV25-1 and TRBJ1-3; unclear D gene. This CDR3 is CASSEPTGQAGNTIYF. CDR3 sequence (DNA): TGTGCCAGCAGTGAACCCACCGGTCAAGCTGGAAACACCATATATTTT.